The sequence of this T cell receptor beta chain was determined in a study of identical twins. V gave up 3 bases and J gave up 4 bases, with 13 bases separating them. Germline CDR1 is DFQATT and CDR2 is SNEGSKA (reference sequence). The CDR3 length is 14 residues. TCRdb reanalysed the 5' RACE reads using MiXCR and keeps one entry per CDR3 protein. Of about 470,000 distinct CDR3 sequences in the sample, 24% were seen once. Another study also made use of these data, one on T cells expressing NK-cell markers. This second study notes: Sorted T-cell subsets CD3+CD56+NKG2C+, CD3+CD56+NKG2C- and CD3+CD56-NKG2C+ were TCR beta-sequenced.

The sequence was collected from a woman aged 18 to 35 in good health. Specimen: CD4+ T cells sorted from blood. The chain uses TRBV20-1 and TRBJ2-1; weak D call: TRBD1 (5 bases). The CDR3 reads CSASGGAIYNEQFF. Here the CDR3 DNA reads TGCAGTGCTAGTGGTGGGGCAATATACAATGAGCAGTTCTTC.